Listed here are 27 T cell receptor beta chains from one sample, sequenced in a study of CD8+CD57+ T cells in acquired aplastic anemia. Patients sequenced had flow cytometry evidence of CD8+CD57+ cell expansion. TCR beta VDJ and CDR3 were profiled, and genomic DNA was the template. TCRdb recomputed calls from the reads with MiXCR, one row per CDR3 protein. Of 200,000 to 250,000 distinct CDR3 sequences in the sample, 60% to 80% were seen once. Sequenced input: sorted CD4+, CD8+, or CD8+CD57+ T cells (not recorded which) from PBMCs. All receptors derive from a human donor with aplastic anemia.

V usage is TRBV20-1 and J usage is TRBJ2-7, with 10 bases matching TRBD1. Germline lookup yields CDR1 DFQATT and CDR2 SNEGSKA (reference sequence). This CDR3 is 12 amino acids long. The CDR3 DNA sequence: TGCTCTGGGGGACAGGGGCGAAACGAGCAGTACTTC. Translation gives CSGGQGRNEQYF.

The chain joins TRBV7-6 to TRBJ1-2; 8 bases agree with TRBD1. V trimming: 1 base; J trimming: 5 bases; junction bases outside the gene matches: 6. This CDR3 is built from 15 residues. Germline V gene sequence: CDR1 SGHVS, CDR2 FNYEAQ. CDR3 in amino acids: CASSLGTGTTYGYTF. CDR3 DNA sequence: TGTGCCAGCAGCTTAGGGACAGGGACTACATATGGCTACACCTTC.

The chain employs TRBV9 and TRBJ2-7, with 8 positions matching TRBD2. The CDR3 totals 15 residues. V lost 0 bases to trimming and J lost 6 bases; unmatched junction nucleotides: 8. CDR1 is SGDLS and CDR2 is YYNGEE in the germline V gene. The chain's CDR3 is CASSVGSGSYGEQYF. The CDR3 region has the DNA TGTGCCAGCAGCGTAGGGAGCGGGAGTTACGGCGAGCAGTACTTC.

In its sample, this clonotype was seen a few times. The chain links TRBV20-1 to TRBJ2-7, with TRBD2 identical over 9 bases. This CDR3 has 13 amino acids. Trimming removed 4 bases from V and 2 bases from J; junction bases left unmatched: 3. The V gene's germline CDR1 is DFQATT and CDR2 SNEGSKA (reference sequence). The CDR3 region is CSATASGTYEQYF. The CDR3, as DNA: TGCAGTGCTACAGCTAGCGGGACCTACGAGCAGTACTTC.

This sequence joins TRBV15 and TRBJ2-5; tentatively, D is TRBD1 (5 bases). In germline, CDR1 is LNHNV, CDR2 YYDKDF (reference sequence). The ends were cut back, 0 bases at V and 4 bases at J, with 21 bases in the middle. CDR3 length: 18 amino acids. In DNA, the CDR3 is TGTGCCACCAGCAGAGACGGGCCAGGGTCGGGCCGGAGAGAGACCCAGTACTTC. This gives the protein CATSRDGPGSGRRETQYF. The whole variable domain, filled in from reference TRBV15 and TRBJ2-5, reads DAMVIQNPRYQVTQFGKPVTLSCSQTLNHNVMYWYQQKSSQAPKLLFHYYDKDFNNEADTPDNFQSRRPNTSFCFLDIRSPGLGDTAMYLCATSRDGPGSGRRETQYFGPGTRLLVL.

In DNA form, the CDR3 reads TGTGCCATCAGCGGACAGGGGCGCACAGATACGCAGTATTTT. This gives the protein CAISGQGRTDTQYF. V usage is TRBV10-3 and J usage is TRBJ2-3; 9 nucleotides agree with TRBD1. This CDR3 has 14 amino acids. Germline-derived CDR1 and CDR2 are ENHRY and SYGVKD. V dropped 6 bases and J dropped 1; count of bases not matched to a gene: 2.

As for this clonotype: Its ends do not fully match the called genes, so a read error is possible. V gene TRBV5-1 combines with J gene TRBJ1-6, with 7 bases aligning to TRBD1. There are 17 residues in the CDR3. The germline gives CDR1 SGHRS, CDR2 YFSETQ. The CDR3 sequence is CASSWSPTQGYNSPLHF. For the CDR3, the DNA is TGTGCCAGCAGCTGGTCCCCCACACAGGGGTATAATTCACCCCTCCACTTT.

The chain recombines TRBV12-3 or TRBV12-4 with TRBJ1-3, with a possible D match to TRBD1 (6 bases). The CDR3 totals 14 residues. V lost 5 bases and J lost 3, with 11 bases in between. As DNA, the CDR3 is TGTGCCAGCAGTATATACAGGGTTGGAAACACCATATATTTT. It encodes CASSIYRVGNTIYF.

The chain uses TRBV28 and TRBJ2-5, with 8 bases aligning to TRBD2. With V trimmed by 4 bases and J by 6 bases, 7 bases remained unmatched. The CDR3 runs 14 residues. Germline loops: CDR1 MDHEN, CDR2 SYDVKM. CDR3 amino acids: CASSSSGGLKTQYF. CDR3 nucleotide sequence: TGTGCCAGCAGTTCCTCGGGGGGGCTAAAGACCCAGTACTTC.

The J gene is TRBJ2-7, the V gene TRBV19, with D tentatively TRBD2 (5 bases). The CDR3 loop spans 16 amino acids. V lost 7 bases and J lost 0, with 19 bases in between. CDR1 and CDR2 from the germline V gene are LNHDA and SQIVND (reference sequence). For the CDR3, the DNA is TGTGCCAGTACCCCCTCATCGGGGTTCAGCTCCTACGAGCAGTACTTC. As protein: CASTPSSGFSSYEQYF. Full variable domain (missing parts from reference TRBV19 and TRBJ2-7): DGGITQSPKYLFRKEGQNVTLSCEQNLNHDAMYWYRQDPGQGLRLIYYSQIVNDFQKGDIAEGYSVSREKKESFPLTVTSAQKNPTAFYLCASTPSSGFSSYEQYFGPGTRLTVT.

This clonotype occurred many times. The V gene is TRBV30, the J gene TRBJ1-6; 7 nucleotides match TRBD1. Unmatched junction bases numbered 7, after V lost 1 base and J lost 10 bases. The CDR3 sequence is 14 residues long. From germline, CDR1 is GTSNPN and CDR2 SVGIG (reference sequence). The CDR3 region has the DNA TGTGCCTGGAGTGACGGGACAGTCGGATCACCCCTCCACTTT. Translated: CAWSDGTVGSPLHF. The full variable domain, its missing parts supplied by reference TRBV30 and TRBJ1-6, is SQTIHQWPATLVQPVGSPLSLECTVEGTSNPNLYWYRQAAGRGLQLLFYSVGIGQISSEVPQNLSASRPQDRQFILSSKKLLLSDSGFYLCAWSDGTVGSPLHFGNGTRLTVT.

The V gene is TRBV12-3 or TRBV12-4, the J gene TRBJ1-5; D perhaps matches TRBD1 (5 bases). The V end lost 6 bases, the J end lost 1 base, and 10 bases lay between the germline ends. This CDR3 spans 14 amino acids. Here the CDR3 reads CASRSGASNQPQHF. The CDR3 region has the DNA TGTGCCAGCAGATCCGGGGCCAGCAATCAGCCCCAGCATTTT.

The sample holds a few counts of this clonotype. J is TRBJ2-3 and V is TRBV29-1, with 9 bases identical to TRBD1. With V trimmed by 3 bases and J by 9 bases, 7 bases remained unmatched. CDR1 and CDR2 from the germline V gene are SQVTM and ANQGSEA. This CDR3 has 13 amino acids. CDR3 bases: TGCAGCGTTGAGGGACAGGGTCAGGTAACGCAGTATTTT. This gives the protein CSVEGQGQVTQYF.

This chain connects TRBV7-6 to TRBJ1-6; 10 bases agree with TRBD1. The CDR3 contains 15 residues. Germline V lookup: CDR1 SGHVS, CDR2 FNYEAQ. The J segment lost 8 bases and the V segment lost 5 bases, leaving 6 bases of the junction unmatched. The CDR3 region is CASSPGTGEHSPLHF. DNA for the CDR3: TGTGCCAGCAGCCCTGGGACAGGGGAGCATTCACCCCTCCACTTT.

At least ten counts were recorded for this clonotype. This CDR3 is CASSDRDRGANEQFF. The CDR3 nucleotides read TGTGCCAGCAGTGACCGGGACAGGGGTGCCAATGAGCAGTTCTTC. This chain links TRBV25-1 with TRBJ2-1; 10 nucleotides line up with TRBD1. CDR1 and CDR2 from the germline V gene are MGHDK and SYGVNS. This CDR3 spans 15 amino acids. With 3 bases clipped from V and 6 bases from J, the junction kept 5 bases outside the gene matches.

The V call is TRBV19, the J call TRBJ1-2, with D possibly matching TRBD1 (5 bases). Germline V gene sequence: CDR1 LNHDA, CDR2 SQIVND (reference sequence). V lost 7 bases and J lost 2, with 17 bases in between. CDR3 length: 15 amino acids. The CDR3: CASTPGTPPNYGYTF. The CDR3 DNA sequence: TGTGCCAGTACCCCCGGGACGCCACCCAACTATGGCTACACCTTC.

This clonotype was counted at least ten times. The rearrangement joins TRBV5-1 to TRBJ2-7; D gene ambiguous. This CDR3 is 12 amino acids long. The V and J ends lost 0 bases and 4 bases respectively, with 5 bases between them. Germline assignment: CDR1 SGHRS and CDR2 YFSETQ. The CDR3 loop reads CASSLEGYEQYF. Here the CDR3 DNA reads TGCGCCAGCAGCTTGGAAGGATACGAGCAGTACTTC.

The chain employs TRBV5-4 and TRBJ2-1, with 7 positions matching TRBD1. The V segment lost 4 bases and the J segment 10 bases; nucleotides outside the gene matches: 11. The CDR3 consists of 14 residues. Germline V gene data show CDR1 as SGHNT and CDR2 as YYREEE (reference sequence). The CDR3 sequence is CASSPGGSLGEQFF. CDR3 in DNA: TGTGCCAGCAGCCCAGGGGGTAGCCTAGGGGAGCAGTTCTTC.

The chain combines TRBV7-6 with TRBJ2-3; TRBD1 is a possible D gene (6 bases). V lost 8 bases and J lost 6, with 9 bases in between. Germline V gene sequence: CDR1 SGHVS, CDR2 FNYEAQ. CDR3 length: 11 amino acids. The CDR3 region is CASARGDTQYF. The CDR3 DNA is TGTGCCAGCGCCAGGGGCGATACGCAGTATTTT.

This rearrangement joins TRBV4-2 to TRBJ2-7; D might be TRBD2 (5 bases). Germline CDR1 LGHNA, CDR2 YNFKEQ. This CDR3 region has 13 residues. V was clipped by 1 base and J by 5 bases, with 9 bases between them. The CDR3 DNA sequence: TGTGCCAGCAGCCAAGCGAGGGCGGACGAGCAGTACTTC. This sequence encodes CASSQARADEQYF.

The V and J genes are TRBV11-2 and TRBJ2-3, with D hard to call. The CDR3 totals 11 residues. CDR1 and CDR2 from the germline V gene are SGHAT and FQNNGV. The ends were cut back, 6 bases at V and 2 bases at J, with 3 bases in the middle. Written as DNA, the CDR3 is TGTGCCAGCAGAGACACAGATACGCAGTATTTT. As protein: CASRDTDTQYF.

The V and J genes are TRBV20-1 and TRBJ2-1, with 8 positions matching TRBD2. Germline V lookup: CDR1 DFQATT, CDR2 SNEGSKA (reference sequence). This CDR3 has 10 amino acids. The V gene end was trimmed by 0 bases and the J gene end by 15 bases; junction bases not matched to a gene: 1. The CDR3 DNA follows: TGCAGTGCTAGAGAGCGGGAGGTGTTCTTC. It translates to CSAREREVFF.

For the CDR3, the DNA is TGTGCCAGCAGCCCGTACGGGGGGCGGGGTGAGCAGTTCTTC. This gives the protein CASSPYGGRGEQFF. The chain links TRBV14 to TRBJ2-1, with a weak D call TRBD2 (7 bases). Trimming removed 4 bases from V and 9 bases from J, with 16 bases in between. CDR1 is SGHDN and CDR2 is FVKESK in the germline V gene. The CDR3 contains 14 residues.

A few counts support this clonotype. The rearrangement links TRBV20-1 to TRBJ2-1; D remains unclear. The CDR3 runs to 13 residues. V was shortened by 5 bases and J by 2 bases, with 10 bases between the two germline ends. Looked up from germline, CDR1 is DFQATT and CDR2 is SNEGSKA (reference sequence). Here the CDR3 DNA reads TGCAGTGCTCGCGTCTCCACCTACAATGAGCAGTTCTTC. Translation: CSARVSTYNEQFF.

This clonotype came up many times. The rearrangement joins TRBV5-1 to TRBJ2-3; D is unresolved. The CDR3 totals 14 residues. V was shortened by 7 bases and J by 1 base, with 13 bases between the two germline ends. The germline CDR1 and CDR2 sequences are SGHRS and YFSETQ. CDR3 sequence reads: CASRRTAGTDTQYF. CDR3 DNA sequence: TGCGCCAGCCGCCGAACAGCTGGCACAGATACGCAGTATTTT. Full variable domain (rest looked up from reference TRBV5-1 and TRBJ2-3): KAGVTQTPRYLIKTRGQQVTLSCSPISGHRSVSWYQQTPGQGLQFLFEYFSETQRNKGNFPGRFSGRQFSNSRSEMNVSTLELGDSALYLCASRRTAGTDTQYFGPGTRLTVL.

This chain links TRBV7-9 with TRBJ1-1; perhaps TRBD1 as D (5 bases). The CDR3 extends over 15 amino acids. V was cut by 1 base and J by 1 base, with 10 bases left in between. The V gene's germline CDR1 is SEHNR and CDR2 FQNEAQ (reference sequence). CDR3 in amino acids: CASSLEGLGNTEAFF. For the CDR3, the DNA is TGTGCCAGCAGCTTAGAGGGGTTAGGGAACACTGAAGCTTTCTTT.

The V gene is TRBV5-1, the J gene TRBJ2-7; D might be TRBD1 or TRBD2, each matching 5 bases. The germline CDR1 and CDR2 sequences are SGHRS and YFSETQ. Trimming shortened V by 4 bases and J by 3 bases, and 26 bases separated the two germline ends. The CDR3 length is 18 residues. CDR3 sequence (DNA): TGCGCCAGCAGCCAAGCAAGTTCTATAGGGACCGGTAACTACGAGCAGTACTTC. This encodes CASSQASSIGTGNYEQYF.